The following is a T cell receptor beta chain sequence with its context. The V and J ends lost 4 bases and 2 bases respectively, with 17 bases between them. This CDR3 region has 16 residues. The germline CDR1 and CDR2 sequences are KGHSY and FQNENV. This entry is derived from a study of blood T cells in healthy people across ages. Primed by a sample-barcoded 5' primer and a J-beta primer mix, a second PCR proceeded for 7 to 11 cycles. From the 5' RACE reads, TCRdb called clonotypes with MiXCR, one entry per CDR3 protein. The data hold about 1.5 million distinct CDR3 sequences, with around 39% observed a single time.

The chain couples TRBV16 to TRBJ1-1, with D possibly matching TRBD1 (5 bases). The origin of this receptor is a woman aged 18-29 years in good health. The sequencing input was blood. DNA of the CDR3: TGTGCCAGCAGCCGACCCAAGCAGGGTCCAAACACTGAAGCTTTCTTT. Translation gives CASSRPKQGPNTEAFF.